Presented here are 22 T cell receptor beta chains from one specimen sequenced in a study of blood T cell repertoires in COVID-19 (dated by TCRdb to 2020 to 2022). The library was prepared using the immunoSEQ multiplex PCR assay. This is the immuneACCESS table as TCRdb keeps it, with only in-frame sequences that have V and J called. A part of the clones is gone; compared with another copy, unresolved V genes explain less than half, and the rest is unexplained. Here the sample has about 360,000 clones; around 83% occur a single time. The ten largest clonotypes hold just under 3% of the sample. Sequenced sample: peripheral blood. Receptors were obtained from a man between 25 and 39 years old with active or convalescent COVID-19.

The V and J genes are TRBV30 and TRBJ2-7; 9 bases agree with TRBD1. This CDR3 contains 14 residues. Unmatched junction bases numbered 5, after V lost 5 bases and J lost 0 bases. Germline V CDR1 and CDR2: GTSNPN, SVGIG (reference sequence). The CDR3 spells CAWRQGDFSYEQYF. CDR3 nucleotides: TGTGCCTGGCGACAGGGGGATTTCTCCTACGAGCAGTACTTC.

The chain employs TRBV28 and TRBJ1-2; the match to TRBD1 covers 8 bases. J lost 3 bases, V lost 6 bases, and 3 bases had no gene match. CDR3 size: 13 residues. Germline CDR1 is MDHEN and CDR2 is SYDVKM. In DNA form, the CDR3 reads TGTGCCAGCAGGACAGGGGTGGACTATGGCTACACCTTC. It translates to CASRTGVDYGYTF.

This clone turned up a few times. The chain is built from TRBV5-4 and TRBJ1-1; TRBD1 might be the D (6 bases). The germline CDR1 and CDR2 sequences are SGHNT and YYREEE (reference sequence). This CDR3 spans 14 amino acids. V was cut by 1 base and J by 7 bases, with 14 bases left in between. CDR3 coding DNA: TGTGCCAGCAGCTTGTTGGGGGCGCTGGGTGAAGCTTTCTTT. Its translation is CASSLLGALGEAFF.

There are a few counts of this clone. The genes are TRBV28 and TRBJ1-2; D is possibly TRBD1 (5 bases). V was pared by 4 bases and J by 4 bases, with 16 bases between. The CDR3 length is 15 residues. Per germline, CDR1 MDHEN and CDR2 SYDVKM. The CDR3 loop is CASSSLLQASYGYTF. The CDR3 coding sequence is TGTGCCAGCAGTTCCCTCCTACAGGCCTCCTATGGCTACACCTTC.

The genes are TRBV11-3 and TRBJ2-3, with D maybe TRBD1 (6 bases). The V gene's germline CDR1 is SGHNT and CDR2 YENEEA. There are 14 residues in the CDR3. V shed 7 bases and J shed 8 bases, with 19 bases lying between them. CDR3 amino acids: CASTGGQPESTQYF. The CDR3 DNA reads TGTGCCAGCACTGGGGGACAACCCGAGTCTACGCAGTATTTT.

The chain has TRBV28 and TRBJ2-7; 9 bases are a match to TRBD1. The CDR3 is made up of 19 amino acids. CDR1 MDHEN and CDR2 SYDVKM come from the germline V gene. The V and J ends lost 2 bases and 5 bases, in that order; junction bases with no gene match: 19. CDR3 DNA: TGTGCCAGCAGTTTACCCCCCGGGACAGGGTCCCTCGACGCTAACGAGCAGTACTTC. Encoded protein: CASSLPPGTGSLDANEQYF.

This sequence joins TRBV10-3 and TRBJ1-4, with D hard to call. V lost 5 bases, J lost 0 bases, and 13 bases lay in between. The germline V gene has CDR1 ENHRY and CDR2 SYGVKD. The CDR3 has 16 residues. This CDR3 reads CAISTHPTATNEKLFF. For the CDR3, the DNA is TGTGCCATCAGTACCCACCCAACTGCAACTAATGAAAAACTGTTTTTT.

The rearrangement joins TRBV4-3 to TRBJ2-7; D uncertain. Between the trimmed V and J ends, which lost 1 base and 1 base, there was a span of 14 bases. The CDR3 spans 16 residues. Germline CDR1 reads LGHNA; CDR2 reads YSLEER. CDR3 sequence reads: CASSQVTHSRSYEQYF. CDR3 bases: TGCGCCAGCAGCCAAGTTACGCACTCTAGGTCCTACGAGCAGTACTTC.

This rearrangement joins TRBV27 to TRBJ1-5; 7 bases line up with TRBD1. After removal of 6 bases from V and 2 bases from J, the junction contained 7 bases not matched to a gene. This CDR3 is 15 amino acids long. CDR1 and CDR2 from the germline V gene are MNHEY and SMNVEV (reference sequence). CDR3: CASRMGQYGNQPQHF. The CDR3 coding sequence is TGTGCCAGCAGGATGGGACAGTACGGCAATCAGCCCCAGCATTTT.

V is TRBV7-3 and J is TRBJ2-2; tentative D call: TRBD2 (5 bases). The CDR3 is made up of 14 amino acids. Trimming cost V 5 bases and J 1 base, with 8 bases left between them. The germline V gene encodes CDR1 SGHTA and CDR2 FQGTGA. The CDR3 sequence: CASSPTRNTGELFF. Here the CDR3 DNA reads TGTGCCAGCAGCCCCACTAGGAACACCGGGGAGCTGTTTTTT.

The chain has TRBV6-5 and TRBJ2-7; 10 bases are a match to TRBD2. V was pared by 6 bases and J by 5 bases, with 4 bases of the junction left unmatched. The CDR3 is made up of 13 amino acids. Germline CDR1 reads MNHEY; CDR2 reads SVGAGI. CDR3 region: CASRGTSENEQYF. CDR3 nucleotide sequence: TGTGCCAGCAGGGGGACTAGCGAGAACGAGCAGTACTTC.

V gene TRBV3-1 (or the pseudogene TRBV3-2) combines with J gene TRBJ2-1; TRBD1 might be the D (5 bases). There are 15 residues in the CDR3. Germline V gene sequence: CDR1 LGHDT, CDR2 YNNKEL (reference sequence). The V and J ends lost 0 bases and 8 bases respectively, with 14 bases between them. DNA for the CDR3: TGTGCCAGCAGCCAAGAAGGCAGGGTTGTAGATGAGCAGTTCTTC. It specifies CASSQEGRVVDEQFF.

This rearrangement joins TRBV18 to TRBJ1-4; no firm D call. Trimming took 1 base from V and 5 from J, leaving 17 bases between them. The CDR3 is 17 amino acids. Per germline, CDR1 KGHSH and CDR2 LQKENI. Here the CDR3 reads CASSPRTREPGNEKLFF. Here the CDR3 DNA reads TGTGCCAGCTCACCACGGACCCGGGAACCCGGGAATGAAAAACTGTTTTTT.

The chain employs TRBV27 and TRBJ1-6, with D uncertain. The V gene's germline CDR1 is MNHEY and CDR2 SMNVEV (reference sequence). This CDR3 region has 14 residues. V was pared by 3 bases and J by 5 bases, with 8 bases between. Here the CDR3 reads CASSLRFNNSPLHF. In DNA, the CDR3 is TGTGCCAGCAGTTTGCGGTTCAATAATTCACCCCTCCACTTT.

This rearrangement joins TRBV20-1 to TRBJ2-7; perhaps TRBD2 as D (5 bases). From germline, CDR1 is DFQATT and CDR2 SNEGSKA (reference sequence). The CDR3 is made up of 11 amino acids. CDR3 loop: CRPGDGYEQYF. CDR3 sequence (DNA): TGCAGGCCCGGGGATGGGTACGAGCAGTACTTC.

V and J are TRBV6-5 and TRBJ1-1; 7 bases fit TRBD1. V lost 6 bases and J lost 6; bases outside the gene matches: 10. The CDR3 is 14 residues long. Germline V gives CDR1 MNHEY, CDR2 SVGAGI. The CDR3 reads CASSQIGQASEAFF. Here the CDR3 DNA reads TGTGCCAGCAGCCAGATCGGACAGGCCTCTGAAGCTTTCTTT.

The rearrangement links TRBV7-3 to TRBJ2-5; TRBD2 matches 11 bases. V was clipped by 4 bases and J by 2 bases; unmatched bases: 3. Germline CDR1 SGHTA, CDR2 FQGTGA. The CDR3 length is 15 residues. CDR3 in amino acids: CASSWGTSGQETQYF. CDR3 bases: TGTGCCAGCAGCTGGGGGACTAGCGGACAAGAGACCCAGTACTTC. Full variable domain (remainder filled in from reference TRBV7-3 and TRBJ2-5): GAGVSQTPSNKVTEKGKYVELRCDPISGHTALYWYRQSLGQGPEFLIYFQGTGAADDSGLPNDRFFAVRPEGSVSTLKIQRTERGDSAVYLCASSWGTSGQETQYFGPGTRLLVL.

This chain links TRBV6-5 with TRBJ2-7; weak D call: TRBD1 (6 bases). Trimming shortened V by 3 bases and J by 0 bases, and 12 bases separated the two germline ends. This CDR3 region has 15 residues. The germline V gene encodes CDR1 MNHEY and CDR2 SVGAGI. CDR3 sequence reads: CASSYSTGSSYEQYF. In nucleotides, the CDR3 is TGTGCCAGCAGTTATTCAACAGGGAGCTCCTACGAGCAGTACTTC.

The chain couples TRBV5-4 to TRBJ2-3, with 7 bases aligning to TRBD2. CDR1 SGHNT and CDR2 YYREEE come from the germline V gene (reference sequence). Trimming cost V 10 bases and J 6 bases; bases outside gene matches: 11. The CDR3 totals 13 residues. CDR3 in DNA: TGTGCCTGCACAAGCGGGGCGATTGATACGCAGTATTTT. This translates into CACTSGAIDTQYF.

The chain has TRBV4-3 and TRBJ1-1; 12 bases are a match to TRBD1. V shed 3 bases, J shed 2 bases, and the junction held 4 bases outside the gene matches. The CDR3 totals 16 residues. Per the germline V gene, CDR1 is LGHNA and CDR2 is YSLEER. CDR3 sequence (DNA): TGCGCCAGCAGCCACCTGGGACAGGGGGCTAACACTGAAGCTTTCTTT. Its protein is CASSHLGQGANTEAFF.

The rearrangement uses TRBV4-3 and TRBJ2-2; 8 nucleotides agree with TRBD2. The CDR3 totals 16 residues. Trimming cost V 0 bases and J 6 bases; bases outside gene matches: 6. CDR1 LGHNA and CDR2 YSLEER come from the germline V gene. This CDR3 is CASSQDQREIPGELFF. The CDR3 bases are TGCGCCAGCAGCCAAGATCAGCGGGAGATCCCCGGGGAGCTGTTTTTT.

The chain links TRBV3-1 (or the pseudogene TRBV3-2) to TRBJ2-7; perhaps TRBD2 as D (5 bases). The CDR3 has 14 amino acids. Germline V gives CDR1 LGHDT, CDR2 YNNKEL (reference sequence). Between the trimmed V and J ends, which lost 3 bases and 3 bases, there was a span of 12 bases. Written as DNA, the CDR3 is TGTGCCAGCAGCCAGAATGGTGGAGGCTACGAGCAGTACTTC. Encoded protein: CASSQNGGGYEQYF.